This is a list of T cell receptor beta chains from one sample in a study of OX40 agonist ivuxolimab in advanced cancers. Here immunoSEQ multiplex PCR was the method, and the copy in TCRdb shows in-frame clones only, minus some. This sample has fewer than 45,000 clones; about 76% occur once, and the top ten carry under 20%. Sequenced here: CD4+ or CD8+ T cells sorted from blood, sampled in a trial of the OX40 agonist ivuxolimab. These TCRs come from an adult with an advanced solid tumor such as melanoma, head and neck, liver or kidney cancer. Both conserved end residues are part of each CDR3. Each record gives: J gene, CDR3 length, V gene, clone size, D gene, CDR3 DNA, CDR3 protein. The D gene is left open where the match is weak. Rows may omit the clone size; those that give it use once, few, many or a size class.

j_call: TRBJ2-7; cdr3_length: 11; v_call: TRBV30; clone_size: -; d_call: -; cdr3_nt: TGTGCCTGGAGAGCGGCCCGGGCCTTAACATTC; cdr3_aa: CAWRAARALTF
j_call: TRBJ1-5; cdr3_length: 15; v_call: TRBV28; clone_size: -; d_call: -; cdr3_nt: TGTGCCAGCAGTTTACCCGGTTACGGCAATCAGCCCCAGCATTTT; cdr3_aa: CASSLPGYGNQPQHF
j_call: TRBJ2-1; cdr3_length: 17; v_call: TRBV7-6; clone_size: -; d_call: TRBD2; cdr3_nt: TGTGCCAGCAGCTTAAAGGGTAGCGGGGGGCCCCACAATGAGCAGTTCTTC; cdr3_aa: CASSLKGSGGPHNEQFF
j_call: TRBJ2-2; cdr3_length: 15; v_call: TRBV29-1; clone_size: few; d_call: -; cdr3_nt: TGCAGCGTCGTGCTCCGGGCCCGGTGGGCCGGGGAGCTGTTTTTT; cdr3_aa: CSVVLRARWAGELFF
j_call: TRBJ2-5; cdr3_length: 15; v_call: TRBV4-2; clone_size: medium-sized; d_call: TRBD2; cdr3_nt: TGTGCCAGCAGCCAAGTTTCGGGGGGCCAAGAGACCCAGTACTTC; cdr3_aa: CASSQVSGGQETQYF
j_call: TRBJ2-5; cdr3_length: 12; v_call: TRBV14; clone_size: -; d_call: -; cdr3_nt: TGTGCCAGCAGCCAAGTTTTCGAGACCCAGTACTTC; cdr3_aa: CASSQVFETQYF
j_call: TRBJ2-4; cdr3_length: 14; v_call: TRBV30; clone_size: once; d_call: TRBD2; cdr3_nt: TGTGCCTGGATGGTAGCGGGGAACAAAAACATTCAGTACTTC; cdr3_aa: CAWMVAGNKNIQYF
j_call: TRBJ1-3; cdr3_length: 14; v_call: TRBV5-6; clone_size: -; d_call: -; cdr3_nt: TGTGCCAGCAGCTTAGGGCCAAGTGGAAACACCATATATTTT; cdr3_aa: CASSLGPSGNTIYF
j_call: TRBJ1-1; cdr3_length: 13; v_call: TRBV18; clone_size: -; d_call: TRBD1; cdr3_nt: TGTGCCAGCGTTCCAACAGGGGACACTGAAGCTTTCTTT; cdr3_aa: CASVPTGDTEAFF
j_call: TRBJ1-3; cdr3_length: 16; v_call: TRBV19; clone_size: once; d_call: -; cdr3_nt: TGTGCCAGTAGTAAATGGGGCTATTCCTCTGGAAACACCATATATTTT; cdr3_aa: CASSKWGYSSGNTIYF
j_call: TRBJ2-7; cdr3_length: 11; v_call: TRBV11-2; clone_size: -; d_call: -; cdr3_nt: TGTGCCAGCAGCAAGGGCTACGAGCAGTACTTC; cdr3_aa: CASSKGYEQYF
j_call: TRBJ2-4; cdr3_length: 13; v_call: TRBV7-3; clone_size: -; d_call: TRBD1; cdr3_nt: TGTGCCAGCAGCTCGGGACAGGAAAACATTCAGTACTTC; cdr3_aa: CASSSGQENIQYF
j_call: TRBJ1-5; cdr3_length: 15; v_call: TRBV30; clone_size: many; d_call: TRBD1; cdr3_nt: TGTGCCTGGAGCGTCACGGACAGGATGAATCAGCCCCAGCATTTT; cdr3_aa: CAWSVTDRMNQPQHF
j_call: TRBJ1-1; cdr3_length: 11; v_call: TRBV5-1; clone_size: -; d_call: -; cdr3_nt: TGCGCCAGCATAGGGGATTCGGAAGCTTTCTTT; cdr3_aa: CASIGDSEAFF
j_call: TRBJ1-1; cdr3_length: 12; v_call: TRBV29-1; clone_size: -; d_call: -; cdr3_nt: TGCAGCGGGACACGGTTGAACACTGAAGCTTTCTTT; cdr3_aa: CSGTRLNTEAFF
j_call: TRBJ1-1; cdr3_length: 13; v_call: TRBV13; clone_size: few; d_call: -; cdr3_nt: TGTGCCAGCAGCTTAGACAAGAACACTGAAGCTTTCTTT; cdr3_aa: CASSLDKNTEAFF
j_call: TRBJ1-2; cdr3_length: 13; v_call: TRBV6-5; clone_size: -; d_call: -; cdr3_nt: TGTGCCAGCAGTCAACAGGGTACCTATGGCTACACCTTC; cdr3_aa: CASSQQGTYGYTF
j_call: TRBJ1-3; cdr3_length: 16; v_call: TRBV11-3; clone_size: -; d_call: -; cdr3_nt: TGTGCCAGCAGTACCAACCAGGGTCACTCTGGAAACACCATATATTTT; cdr3_aa: CASSTNQGHSGNTIYF
j_call: TRBJ2-5; cdr3_length: 12; v_call: TRBV11-2; clone_size: few; d_call: -; cdr3_nt: TGTGCCAGCAGCTCCCAAGGCGAGACCCAGTACTTC; cdr3_aa: CASSSQGETQYF
j_call: TRBJ2-6; cdr3_length: 14; v_call: TRBV30; clone_size: -; d_call: -; cdr3_nt: TGTGCCTGGAGTTTGGGCTCTGGGGCCAACGTCCTGACTTTC; cdr3_aa: CAWSLGSGANVLTF
j_call: TRBJ1-5; cdr3_length: 14; v_call: TRBV5-4; clone_size: -; d_call: -; cdr3_nt: TGTGCCAGCAGCCTCAGGGGAGACAATCAGCCCCAGCATTTT; cdr3_aa: CASSLRGDNQPQHF
j_call: TRBJ2-1; cdr3_length: 13; v_call: TRBV19; clone_size: once; d_call: -; cdr3_nt: TGTGCCAGTAGCTCGCTGGTGGGCAATGAGCAGTTCTTC; cdr3_aa: CASSSLVGNEQFF
j_call: TRBJ2-3; cdr3_length: 14; v_call: TRBV6-5; clone_size: once; d_call: -; cdr3_nt: TGTGCCAGCCGACTTGACCCTAGCACAGATACGCAGTATTTT; cdr3_aa: CASRLDPSTDTQYF
j_call: TRBJ1-1; cdr3_length: 16; v_call: TRBV4-2; clone_size: medium-sized; d_call: TRBD1; cdr3_nt: TGTGCCAGCAGCCAAGATTTACAGGGGGGTCGCACTGAAGCTTTCTTT; cdr3_aa: CASSQDLQGGRTEAFF
j_call: TRBJ1-5; cdr3_length: 13; v_call: TRBV18; clone_size: -; d_call: -; cdr3_nt: TGTGCCAGCTCCCCTCAAAGCAATCAGCCCCAGCATTTT; cdr3_aa: CASSPQSNQPQHF
j_call: TRBJ2-7; cdr3_length: 13; v_call: TRBV6-5; clone_size: once; d_call: -; cdr3_nt: TGTGCCAGCAGTTCAGGGAATATTTACGAGCAGTACTTC; cdr3_aa: CASSSGNIYEQYF
j_call: TRBJ2-4; cdr3_length: 13; v_call: TRBV29-1; clone_size: -; d_call: -; cdr3_nt: TGCAGCGTTGCGAGTGATAACAAAAACATTCAGTACTTC; cdr3_aa: CSVASDNKNIQYF
j_call: TRBJ1-5; cdr3_length: 15; v_call: TRBV19; clone_size: -; d_call: -; cdr3_nt: TGTGCCAGTAGTATCCCGGAGACAAGCGGTGGGCCCCAGCATTTT; cdr3_aa: CASSIPETSGGPQHF
j_call: TRBJ2-1; cdr3_length: 15; v_call: TRBV7-2; clone_size: -; d_call: TRBD2; cdr3_nt: TGTGCCAGCAGCTACCTAGCGGGGGGGTACAATGAGCAGTTCTTC; cdr3_aa: CASSYLAGGYNEQFF
j_call: TRBJ1-2; cdr3_length: 13; v_call: TRBV6-5; clone_size: -; d_call: -; cdr3_nt: TGTGCCAGCAGTTCAACAGGGATGGAAGGCTACACCTTC; cdr3_aa: CASSSTGMEGYTF
j_call: TRBJ1-1; cdr3_length: 15; v_call: TRBV29-1; clone_size: -; d_call: -; cdr3_nt: TGCAGCGTTGCCCCTCAAAGGGACCCGAACACTGAAGCTTTCTTT; cdr3_aa: CSVAPQRDPNTEAFF
j_call: TRBJ2-3; cdr3_length: 11; v_call: TRBV11-1; clone_size: many; d_call: -; cdr3_nt: TGTGCCAGCAGCGCCGGGGAGTCGCAGTATTTT; cdr3_aa: CASSAGESQYF
j_call: TRBJ1-2; cdr3_length: 13; v_call: TRBV2; clone_size: -; d_call: -; cdr3_nt: TGTGCCAGCACCGAGGGACGGACCTATGGCTACACCTTC; cdr3_aa: CASTEGRTYGYTF
j_call: TRBJ2-3; cdr3_length: 15; v_call: TRBV7-3; clone_size: -; d_call: TRBD2; cdr3_nt: TGTGCCAGCAGCCCCACCGGGGCGGGGGGGGAAACGCAGTATTTT; cdr3_aa: CASSPTGAGGETQYF
j_call: TRBJ1-5; cdr3_length: 15; v_call: TRBV6-5; clone_size: -; d_call: TRBD1; cdr3_nt: TGTGCCAGCAGTCAACAGGGGGCGGGAAATCAGCCCCAGCATTTT; cdr3_aa: CASSQQGAGNQPQHF
j_call: TRBJ2-1; cdr3_length: 20; v_call: TRBV12-5; clone_size: many; d_call: -; cdr3_nt: TGTGCTAGTGGTTTGGTCAGTCTCGCCGGGACACTTATGGAGCACAATGAGCAGTTCTTC; cdr3_aa: CASGLVSLAGTLMEHNEQFF
j_call: TRBJ2-5; cdr3_length: 13; v_call: TRBV6-4; clone_size: few; d_call: TRBD1; cdr3_nt: TGTGCCAGCAGTCAAAACAGGGGAGAGACCCAGTACTTC; cdr3_aa: CASSQNRGETQYF
j_call: TRBJ2-1; cdr3_length: 14; v_call: TRBV9; clone_size: -; d_call: -; cdr3_nt: TGTGCCAGCAGCGGAGGGCTGGGATACAATGAGCAGTTCTTC; cdr3_aa: CASSGGLGYNEQFF
j_call: TRBJ2-1; cdr3_length: 16; v_call: TRBV9; clone_size: -; d_call: -; cdr3_nt: TGTGCCAGCAGCGTAGCTGTTTGGGGATCCTACAATGAGCAGTTCTTC; cdr3_aa: CASSVAVWGSYNEQFF
j_call: TRBJ2-7; cdr3_length: 16; v_call: TRBV6-1; clone_size: few; d_call: TRBD2; cdr3_nt: TGTGCCAGCAGTGAGGGACTAGCGGGGGGTGTAAACGAGCAGTACTTC; cdr3_aa: CASSEGLAGGVNEQYF
j_call: TRBJ2-3; cdr3_length: 16; v_call: TRBV6-5; clone_size: -; d_call: -; cdr3_nt: TGTGCCAGCAGTTACTCGGGGCGGACTAGCACAGATACGCAGTATTTT; cdr3_aa: CASSYSGRTSTDTQYF
j_call: TRBJ2-3; cdr3_length: 13; v_call: TRBV9; clone_size: once; d_call: -; cdr3_nt: TGTGCCAGCAGCGTAACTTACACAGATACGCAGTATTTT; cdr3_aa: CASSVTYTDTQYF
j_call: TRBJ1-1; cdr3_length: 12; v_call: TRBV5-8; clone_size: -; d_call: -; cdr3_nt: TGTGCCAGCACCGTCCAGGGTACTGAAGCTTTCTTT; cdr3_aa: CASTVQGTEAFF
j_call: TRBJ2-1; cdr3_length: 20; v_call: TRBV11-3; clone_size: -; d_call: TRBD2; cdr3_nt: TGTGCCAGCAGCCCCGGAGGTCCTAGCGGGGGGCTTAGCTCCTACAATGAGCAGTTCTTC; cdr3_aa: CASSPGGPSGGLSSYNEQFF
j_call: TRBJ2-1; cdr3_length: 13; v_call: TRBV29-1; clone_size: few; d_call: -; cdr3_nt: TGCAGCGTTGGGACTGATTCCTACAATGAGCAGTTCTTC; cdr3_aa: CSVGTDSYNEQFF
j_call: TRBJ1-1; cdr3_length: 13; v_call: TRBV11-2; clone_size: once; d_call: -; cdr3_nt: TGTGCCAGCAGCTTAAGGGAGAACACTGAAGCTTTCTTT; cdr3_aa: CASSLRENTEAFF
j_call: TRBJ1-2; cdr3_length: 15; v_call: TRBV5-5; clone_size: -; d_call: TRBD1; cdr3_nt: TGTGCCAGCAGGGTAGACGACAGGGGAATATATGGCTACACCTTC; cdr3_aa: CASRVDDRGIYGYTF
j_call: TRBJ2-5; cdr3_length: 14; v_call: TRBV21-1; clone_size: -; d_call: -; cdr3_nt: TGTGCCAACTGTGGTAGAACCTCCGAAGAGACCCAGTACTTC; cdr3_aa: CANCGRTSEETQYF
j_call: TRBJ1-2; cdr3_length: 13; v_call: TRBV19; clone_size: -; d_call: -; cdr3_nt: TGTGCCAGTAGTATAAAAATTAACTATGGCTACACCTTC; cdr3_aa: CASSIKINYGYTF
j_call: TRBJ1-6; cdr3_length: 17; v_call: TRBV11-2; clone_size: -; d_call: -; cdr3_nt: TGTGCCAGCAGCTTAAAGGGAGGCGGGGGAAAAAATTCACCCCTCCACTTT; cdr3_aa: CASSLKGGGGKNSPLHF
j_call: TRBJ2-1; cdr3_length: 15; v_call: TRBV7-2; clone_size: -; d_call: -; cdr3_nt: TGTGCCAGCAGCTTAGCGGGGCTAGCGAAGATTGAGCAGTTCTTC; cdr3_aa: CASSLAGLAKIEQFF
j_call: TRBJ2-7; cdr3_length: 14; v_call: TRBV15; clone_size: -; d_call: TRBD1; cdr3_nt: TGTGCCACCAGCAGGACAGGGTCTTCCTACGAGCAGTACTTC; cdr3_aa: CATSRTGSSYEQYF
j_call: TRBJ1-2; cdr3_length: 11; v_call: TRBV28; clone_size: -; d_call: -; cdr3_nt: TGTGCCAGCAGTTCCTTCTATGGCTACACCTTC; cdr3_aa: CASSSFYGYTF
j_call: TRBJ2-7; cdr3_length: 11; v_call: TRBV5-6; clone_size: -; d_call: -; cdr3_nt: TGTGCCAGCTCTCGCCCCTACGAGCAGTACTTC; cdr3_aa: CASSRPYEQYF
j_call: TRBJ2-3; cdr3_length: 14; v_call: TRBV7-2; clone_size: -; d_call: TRBD2; cdr3_nt: TGTGCCAGCAGCTTAACGCGGGGGGGCAGTACGCAGTATTTT; cdr3_aa: CASSLTRGGSTQYF
j_call: TRBJ2-5; cdr3_length: 12; v_call: TRBV6-5; clone_size: -; d_call: -; cdr3_nt: TGTGCCAGTTCTGTAAGGTTGGGGACCCAGTACTTC; cdr3_aa: CASSVRLGTQYF
j_call: TRBJ1-4; cdr3_length: 14; v_call: TRBV4-2; clone_size: -; d_call: -; cdr3_nt: TGTGCCAGCAGCCAAGATCGGATCGGGGGGAAACTGTTTTTT; cdr3_aa: CASSQDRIGGKLFF
j_call: TRBJ1-4; cdr3_length: 14; v_call: TRBV4-2; clone_size: -; d_call: -; cdr3_nt: TGTGCCAGCAGTAGACAGAAAGAAAATGAAAAACTGTTTTTT; cdr3_aa: CASSRQKENEKLFF
j_call: TRBJ2-2; cdr3_length: 14; v_call: TRBV7-9; clone_size: once; d_call: -; cdr3_nt: TGTGCCAGCAGCTTAGACAGCAACACCGGGGAGCTGTTTTTT; cdr3_aa: CASSLDSNTGELFF